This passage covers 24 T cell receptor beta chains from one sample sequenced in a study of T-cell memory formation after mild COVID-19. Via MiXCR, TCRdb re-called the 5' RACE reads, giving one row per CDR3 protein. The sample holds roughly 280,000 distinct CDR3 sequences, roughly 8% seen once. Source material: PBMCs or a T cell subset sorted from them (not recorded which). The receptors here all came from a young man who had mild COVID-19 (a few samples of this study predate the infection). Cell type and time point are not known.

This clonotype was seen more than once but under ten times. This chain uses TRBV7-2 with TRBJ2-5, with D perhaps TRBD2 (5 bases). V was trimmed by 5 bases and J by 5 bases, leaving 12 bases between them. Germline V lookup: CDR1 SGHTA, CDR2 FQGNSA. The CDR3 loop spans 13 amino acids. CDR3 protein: CASSPSPAETQYF. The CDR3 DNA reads TGTGCCAGCAGCCCTAGCCCCGCGGAGACCCAGTACTTC.

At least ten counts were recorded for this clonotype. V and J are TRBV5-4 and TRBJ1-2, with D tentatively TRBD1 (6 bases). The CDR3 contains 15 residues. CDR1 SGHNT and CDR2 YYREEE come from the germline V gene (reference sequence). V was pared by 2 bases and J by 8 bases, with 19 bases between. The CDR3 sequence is CASSLDRRGTKGYTF. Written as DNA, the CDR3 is TGTGCCAGCAGCTTAGACAGGAGGGGAACCAAGGGCTACACCTTC.

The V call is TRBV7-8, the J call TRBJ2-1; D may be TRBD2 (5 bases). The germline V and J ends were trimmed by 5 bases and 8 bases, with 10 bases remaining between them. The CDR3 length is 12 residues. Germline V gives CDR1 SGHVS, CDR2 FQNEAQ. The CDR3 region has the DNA TGTGCCAGCAGCCGGAGGTGGGATGAGCAGTTCTTC. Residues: CASSRRWDEQFF.

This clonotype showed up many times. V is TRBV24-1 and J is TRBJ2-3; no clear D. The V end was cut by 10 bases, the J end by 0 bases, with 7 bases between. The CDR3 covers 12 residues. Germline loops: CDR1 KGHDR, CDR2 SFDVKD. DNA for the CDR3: TGTGCCACGGAGTCTAGCACAGATACGCAGTATTTT. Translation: CATESSTDTQYF.

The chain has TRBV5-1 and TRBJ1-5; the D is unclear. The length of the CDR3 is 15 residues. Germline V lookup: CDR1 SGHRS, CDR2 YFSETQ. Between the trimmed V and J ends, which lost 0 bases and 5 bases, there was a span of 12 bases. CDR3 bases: TGCGCCAGCAGCTTGGAAATGCAGCCGCATCAGCCCCAGCATTTT. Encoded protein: CASSLEMQPHQPQHF.

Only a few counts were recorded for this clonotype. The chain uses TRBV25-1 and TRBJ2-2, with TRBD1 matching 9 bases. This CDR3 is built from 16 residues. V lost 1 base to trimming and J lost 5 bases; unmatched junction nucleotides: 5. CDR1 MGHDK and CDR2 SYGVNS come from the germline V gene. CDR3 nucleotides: TGTGCCAGCAGTGAATCGGGACAGGGTCGGACCGGGGAGCTGTTTTTT. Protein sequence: CASSESGQGRTGELFF.

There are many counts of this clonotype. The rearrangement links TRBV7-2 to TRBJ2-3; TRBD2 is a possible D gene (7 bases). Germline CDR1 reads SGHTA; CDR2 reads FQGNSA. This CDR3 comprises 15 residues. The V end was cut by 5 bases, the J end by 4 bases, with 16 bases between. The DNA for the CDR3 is TGTGCCAGCAGCCTAGTGGGGGGGGCCCCAGATACGCAGTATTTT. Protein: CASSLVGGAPDTQYF.

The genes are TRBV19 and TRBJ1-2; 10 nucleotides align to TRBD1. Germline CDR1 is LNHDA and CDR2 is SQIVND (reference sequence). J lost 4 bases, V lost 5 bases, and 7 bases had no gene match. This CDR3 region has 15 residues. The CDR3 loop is CASSRDRGRVYGYTF. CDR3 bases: TGTGCCAGTAGTCGTGACAGGGGGCGCGTCTATGGCTACACCTTC.

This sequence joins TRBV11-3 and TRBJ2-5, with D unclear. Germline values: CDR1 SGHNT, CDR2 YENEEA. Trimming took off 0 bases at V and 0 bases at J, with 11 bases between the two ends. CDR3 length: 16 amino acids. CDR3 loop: CASSLDKIRDQETQYF. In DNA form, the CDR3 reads TGTGCCAGCAGCTTAGATAAGATAAGGGACCAAGAGACCCAGTACTTC.

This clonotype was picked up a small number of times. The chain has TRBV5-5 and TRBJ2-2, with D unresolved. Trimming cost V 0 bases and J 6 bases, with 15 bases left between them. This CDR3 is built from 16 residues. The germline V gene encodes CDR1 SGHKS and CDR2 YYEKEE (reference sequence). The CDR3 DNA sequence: TGTGCCAGCAGCTTGGGTCCCTTTGGGGTGGCCGGGGAGCTGTTTTTT. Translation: CASSLGPFGVAGELFF.

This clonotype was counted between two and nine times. The CDR3 bases are TGCGCCAGCAGCTTGGATGGGAGGGCATTGAAAACCTACGAGCAGTACTTC. Encoded protein: CASSLDGRALKTYEQYF. The chain joins TRBV5-1 to TRBJ2-7; 7 bases are shared with TRBD2. Trimming cost V 0 bases and J 2 bases; bases outside gene matches: 11. Germline CDR1 is SGHRS and CDR2 is YFSETQ. There are 17 residues in the CDR3.

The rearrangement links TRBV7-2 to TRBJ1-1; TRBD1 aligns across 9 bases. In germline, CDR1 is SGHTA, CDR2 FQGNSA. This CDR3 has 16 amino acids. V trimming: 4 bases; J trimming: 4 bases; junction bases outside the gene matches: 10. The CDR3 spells CASSSGPGQGPTEAFF. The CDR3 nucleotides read TGTGCCAGCAGCTCCGGCCCGGGACAGGGACCCACTGAAGCTTTCTTT.

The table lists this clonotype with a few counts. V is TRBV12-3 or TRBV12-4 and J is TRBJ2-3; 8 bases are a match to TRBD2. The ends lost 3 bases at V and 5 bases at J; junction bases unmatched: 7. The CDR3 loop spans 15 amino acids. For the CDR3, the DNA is TGTGCCAGCAGTTTGAGCAGCGGGGGCGGAGATACGCAGTATTTT. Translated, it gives CASSLSSGGGDTQYF.

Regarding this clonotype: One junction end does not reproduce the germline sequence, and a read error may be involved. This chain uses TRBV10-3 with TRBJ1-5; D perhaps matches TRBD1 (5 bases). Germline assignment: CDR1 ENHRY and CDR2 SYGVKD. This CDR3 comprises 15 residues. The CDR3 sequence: CAISGQGMNNQPQHF. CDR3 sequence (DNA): TGTGCAATCAGTGGGCAGGGTATGAACAATCAGCCCCAGCATTTT.

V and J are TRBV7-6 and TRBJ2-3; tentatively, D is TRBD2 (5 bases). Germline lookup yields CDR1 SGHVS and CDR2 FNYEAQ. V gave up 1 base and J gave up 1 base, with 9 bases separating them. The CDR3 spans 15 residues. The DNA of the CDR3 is TGTGCCAGCAGCTTAGGGCAAGCGGGCACAGATACGCAGTATTTT. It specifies CASSLGQAGTDTQYF.

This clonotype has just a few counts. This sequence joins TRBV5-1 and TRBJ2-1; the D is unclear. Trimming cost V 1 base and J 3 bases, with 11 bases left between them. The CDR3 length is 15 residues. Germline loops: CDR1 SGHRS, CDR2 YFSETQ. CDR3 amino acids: CASSLSLRVYNEQFF. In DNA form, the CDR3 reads TGCGCCAGCAGCTTGAGTTTAAGGGTCTACAATGAGCAGTTCTTC.

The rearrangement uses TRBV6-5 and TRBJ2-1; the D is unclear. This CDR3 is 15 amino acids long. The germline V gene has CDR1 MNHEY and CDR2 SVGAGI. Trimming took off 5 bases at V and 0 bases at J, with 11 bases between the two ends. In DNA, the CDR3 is TGTGCCAGCAGTCGTACTTCGAGCTCCTACAATGAGCAGTTCTTC. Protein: CASSRTSSSYNEQFF.

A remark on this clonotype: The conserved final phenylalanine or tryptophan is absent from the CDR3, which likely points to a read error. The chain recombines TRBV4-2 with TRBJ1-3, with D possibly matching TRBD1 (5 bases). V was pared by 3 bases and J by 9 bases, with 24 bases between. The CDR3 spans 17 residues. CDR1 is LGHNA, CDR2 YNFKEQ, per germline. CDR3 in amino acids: CASSQRGPGSGMGTIYI. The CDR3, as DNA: TGTGCCAGCAGCCAGAGGGGTCCAGGGAGTGGGATGGGCACCATATATATT.

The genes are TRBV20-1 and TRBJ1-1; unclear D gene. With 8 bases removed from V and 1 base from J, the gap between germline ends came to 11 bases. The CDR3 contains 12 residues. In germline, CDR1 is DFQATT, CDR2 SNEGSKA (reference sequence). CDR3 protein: CSPWEKNTEAFF. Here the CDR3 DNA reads TGCAGTCCGTGGGAAAAGAACACTGAAGCTTTCTTT.

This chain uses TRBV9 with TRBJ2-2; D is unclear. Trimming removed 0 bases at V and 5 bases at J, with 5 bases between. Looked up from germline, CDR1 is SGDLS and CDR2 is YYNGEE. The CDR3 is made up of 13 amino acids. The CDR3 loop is CASSVAGTGELFF. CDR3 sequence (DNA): TGTGCCAGCAGCGTAGCTGGTACCGGGGAGCTGTTTTTT. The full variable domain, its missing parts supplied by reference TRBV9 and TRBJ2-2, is DSGVTQTPKHLITATGQRVTLRCSPRSGDLSVYWYQQSLDQGLQFLIQYYNGEERAKGNILERFSAQQFPDLHSELNLSSLELGDSALYFCASSVAGTGELFFGEGSRLTVL.

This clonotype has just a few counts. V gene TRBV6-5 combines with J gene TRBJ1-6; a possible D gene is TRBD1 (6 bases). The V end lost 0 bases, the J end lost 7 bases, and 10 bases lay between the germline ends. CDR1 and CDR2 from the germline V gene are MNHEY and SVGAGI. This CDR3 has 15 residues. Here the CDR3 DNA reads TGTGCCAGCAGTTACTCCGCAGGGGCGAATTCACCCCTCCACTTT. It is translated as CASSYSAGANSPLHF.

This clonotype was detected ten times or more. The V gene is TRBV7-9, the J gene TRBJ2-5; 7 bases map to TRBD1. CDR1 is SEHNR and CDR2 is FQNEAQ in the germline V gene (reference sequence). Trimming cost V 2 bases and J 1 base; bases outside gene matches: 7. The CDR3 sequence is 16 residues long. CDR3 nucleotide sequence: TGTGCCAGCAGCTTATACAGGGGTAGGGTCCAAGAGACCCAGTACTTC. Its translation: CASSLYRGRVQETQYF.

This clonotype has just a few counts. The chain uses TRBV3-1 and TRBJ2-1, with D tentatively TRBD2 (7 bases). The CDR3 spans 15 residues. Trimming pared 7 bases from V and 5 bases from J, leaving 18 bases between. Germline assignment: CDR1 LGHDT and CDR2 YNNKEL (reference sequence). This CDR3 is CASTPYRGANNEQFF. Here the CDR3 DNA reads TGTGCCAGCACCCCATACCGGGGGGCGAACAATGAGCAGTTCTTC.

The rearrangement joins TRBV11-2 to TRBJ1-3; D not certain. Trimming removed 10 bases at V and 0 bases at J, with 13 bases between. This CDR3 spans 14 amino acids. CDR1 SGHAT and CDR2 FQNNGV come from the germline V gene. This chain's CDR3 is CATRGGSSGNTIYF. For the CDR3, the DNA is TGTGCCACCCGAGGAGGCTCCTCTGGAAACACCATATATTTT.